One sample yielded the 24 T cell receptor beta chains listed below, sequenced in a study of identical twins. TCRdb reprocessed the 5' RACE reads with MiXCR, giving one entry per CDR3 protein. Of a few hundred thousand distinct CDR3 sequences in the sample, 8.5% to 9.5% were seen once. These data were also filed under a second study, of yellow fever vaccine responses in identical twins.

Specimen: CD8+ T cells sorted from blood. The origin of the receptors is a woman between 18 and 29 years old in good health.

The chain employs TRBV29-1 and TRBJ2-2, with D possibly being TRBD2 (5 bases). Germline CDR1 reads SQVTM; CDR2 reads ANQGSEA. Trimming left V 4 bases short and J 1 base short, with 16 bases between. This CDR3 comprises 16 residues. The CDR3 bases are TGCAGCGTTGCGAGGGAATGGGTTGAGAACACCGGGGAGCTGTTTTTT. Translation: CSVAREWVENTGELFF.

The chain employs TRBV5-1 and TRBJ2-7, with D tentatively TRBD2 (5 bases). This CDR3 contains 13 residues. Per germline, CDR1 SGHRS and CDR2 YFSETQ. Deletions cut 2 bases from V and 6 bases from J, with 12 bases between. CDR3 in DNA: TGCGCCAGCAGCTTTTCCAGCGGAGTCGAGCAGTACTTC. Translation: CASSFSSGVEQYF.

The table lists this clonotype with many counts. This rearrangement joins TRBV6-1 to TRBJ2-7; D remains unclear. Germline V gives CDR1 MNHNS, CDR2 SASEGT. V was pared by 0 bases and J by 3 bases, with 9 bases between. This CDR3 spans 14 amino acids. In nucleotides, the CDR3 is TGTGCCAGCAGTGAAGCCGGCAGTTACTACGAGCAGTACTTC. Amino acids: CASSEAGSYYEQYF.

At least ten counts were recorded for this clonotype. This chain uses TRBV6-5 with TRBJ2-7; 8 bases agree with TRBD2. Germline loops: CDR1 MNHEY, CDR2 SVGAGI. The CDR3 is made up of 16 amino acids. V dropped 0 bases and J dropped 3; count of bases not matched to a gene: 7. The CDR3 DNA is TGTGCCAGCAGTTACTCTACTAGCGGCGGATACTACGAGCAGTACTTC. The encoded protein is CASSYSTSGGYYEQYF.

This clonotype has a handful of counts. V usage is TRBV7-9 and J usage is TRBJ2-7; possible D gene TRBD1, 6 bases. CDR1 is SEHNR, CDR2 FQNEAQ, per germline (reference sequence). The V end lost 5 bases, the J end lost 6 bases, and 17 bases lay between the germline ends. The CDR3 consists of 14 residues. The CDR3 sequence: CASSQQGLLGEQYF. CDR3 DNA: TGTGCCAGCAGCCAACAGGGCCTTCTTGGCGAGCAGTACTTC.

J is TRBJ2-5 and V is TRBV24-1; D remains ambiguous. This CDR3 is built from 19 residues. CDR1 and CDR2 (germline): KGHDR, SFDVKD. Trimming cost V 9 bases and J 1 base, with 29 bases left between them. This chain's CDR3 is CATPKTRTALSRAQETQYF. The CDR3 bases are TGTGCCACCCCAAAGACCCGGACGGCTCTGAGTAGGGCCCAAGAGACCCAGTACTTC.

The chain uses TRBV27 and TRBJ1-2, with 8 bases matching TRBD1. The CDR3 length is 13 residues. CDR1 is MNHEY and CDR2 is SMNVEV in the germline V gene (reference sequence). The J segment lost 3 bases and the V segment lost 4 bases, leaving 1 base of the junction unmatched. The CDR3 spells CASSSGGYYGYTF. For the CDR3, the DNA is TGTGCCAGCAGTTCAGGGGGCTACTATGGCTACACCTTC.

This clonotype has ten or more counts. The chain couples TRBV4-2 to TRBJ2-1; 10 bases are a match to TRBD1. Germline V gives CDR1 LGHNA, CDR2 YNFKEQ. The V segment lost 0 bases and the J segment 4 bases; nucleotides outside the gene matches: 3. The CDR3 has 16 residues. For the CDR3, the DNA is TGTGCCAGCAGCCAAGAGGGGACAGGGGAATACAATGAGCAGTTCTTC. Amino acids: CASSQEGTGEYNEQFF.

The genes are TRBV20-1 and TRBJ2-7, with TRBD2 identical over 8 bases. The length of the CDR3 is 14 residues. Per germline, CDR1 DFQATT and CDR2 SNEGSKA (reference sequence). J was trimmed by 0 bases and V by 3 bases; bases with no gene match: 4. The CDR3 DNA follows: TGCAGTGCTAGGTGGAGCGGGAGCTCCTACGAGCAGTACTTC. It encodes CSARWSGSSYEQYF.

The chain is built from TRBV4-3 and TRBJ2-3, with TRBD1 as a possible D gene (5 bases). Deletions cut 0 bases from V and 0 bases from J, with 10 bases between. In germline, CDR1 is LGHNA, CDR2 YSLEER. This CDR3 is 16 amino acids long. CDR3 protein: CASSQERGRSTDTQYF. DNA of the CDR3: TGCGCCAGCAGCCAAGAAAGGGGAAGGAGCACAGATACGCAGTATTTT.

This clonotype was counted many times. The rearrangement joins TRBV4-1 to TRBJ1-2; D is unresolved. The CDR3 length is 13 residues. The V and J ends lost 3 bases and 6 bases respectively, with 11 bases between them. Germline V gene sequence: CDR1 MGHRA, CDR2 YSYEKL. CDR3 sequence: CASSQDYMDGYTF. CDR3 coding DNA: TGCGCCAGCAGCCAGGACTATATGGATGGCTACACCTTC.

The V and J genes are TRBV6-2 or TRBV6-3 and TRBJ2-3, with TRBD2 as a possible D gene (6 bases). The CDR3 totals 13 residues. Germline lookup yields CDR1 MNHEY and CDR2 SVGEGT. Trimming stripped 4 bases from V and 5 bases from J, with 10 bases between. In DNA form, the CDR3 reads TGTGCCAGCAGTTTAACGGGGGAAGATACGCAGTATTTT. This codes for CASSLTGEDTQYF.

The chain combines TRBV11-2 with TRBJ2-2; weak D call: TRBD2 (6 bases). Looked up from germline, CDR1 is SGHAT and CDR2 is FQNNGV. Trimming took 5 bases from V and 5 from J, leaving 9 bases between them. The CDR3 loop spans 13 amino acids. The CDR3 protein is CASSRSGTGELFF. Written as DNA, the CDR3 is TGTGCCAGCAGCCGCAGCGGGACCGGGGAGCTGTTTTTT. Together with reference TRBV11-2 and TRBJ2-2, the CDR3 gives the full variable domain: EAGVAQSPRYKIIEKRQSVAFWCNPISGHATLYWYQQILGQGPKLLIQFQNNGVVDDSQLPKDRFSAERLKGVDSTLKIQPAKLEDSAVYLCASSRSGTGELFFGEGSRLTVL.

In this sample, this clonotype turned up many times. The rearrangement uses TRBV4-3 and TRBJ2-1; D is perhaps TRBD1 (5 bases). V was cut by 4 bases and J by 7 bases, with 20 bases left in between. CDR1 and CDR2 from the germline V gene are LGHNA and YSLEER. CDR3 length: 16 amino acids. CDR3 coding DNA: TGCGCCAGCAGCCGAACCGGCGCGCAGGGCCCAAATGAGCAGTTCTTC. It is translated as CASSRTGAQGPNEQFF.

This clonotype was seen repeatedly, ten times or more. The chain joins TRBV4-3 to TRBJ2-1; D perhaps matches TRBD2 (7 bases). The CDR3 totals 14 residues. Germline CDR1 LGHNA, CDR2 YSLEER. Deletions cut 0 bases from V and 12 bases from J, with 15 bases between. CDR3 DNA: TGCGCCAGCAGCCAAGATCTCGGGGGGCAGGGGCAGTTCTTC. Amino acids: CASSQDLGGQGQFF.

This chain uses TRBV7-2 with TRBJ2-1, with 14 bases aligning to TRBD2. The germline V gene has CDR1 SGHTA and CDR2 FQGNSA. J lost 8 bases, V lost 5 bases, and 11 bases had no gene match. The CDR3 length is 17 residues. The CDR3 reads CASSRTSGRIGGDEQFF. The CDR3 DNA follows: TGTGCCAGCAGCCGGACTAGCGGGAGGATTGGGGGCGATGAGCAGTTCTTC.

This clonotype has more than one count but fewer than ten. The CDR3 sequence: CASSLWLGNTGELFF. As DNA, the CDR3 is TGCGCCAGCAGCTTGTGGCTAGGGAACACCGGGGAGCTGTTTTTT. The chain has TRBV5-1 and TRBJ2-2; D remains ambiguous. The CDR3 consists of 15 residues. Germline lookup yields CDR1 SGHRS and CDR2 YFSETQ. Trimming removed 1 base at V and 1 base at J, with 8 bases between.

At least ten counts were recorded for this clonotype. The V and J genes are TRBV7-9 and TRBJ1-1; 8 bases are shared with TRBD1. V shed 5 bases, J shed 5 bases, and the junction held 1 base outside the gene matches. The CDR3 contains 12 residues. The germline V gene encodes CDR1 SEHNR and CDR2 FQNEAQ (reference sequence). The CDR3: CASSRTGTEAFF. The CDR3 DNA follows: TGTGCCAGCAGCCGGACAGGGACTGAAGCTTTCTTT.

There are many counts of this clonotype. V and J are TRBV12-3 or TRBV12-4 and TRBJ1-4, with a weak D call TRBD1 (5 bases). Trimming removed 4 bases from V and 3 bases from J, with 9 bases in between. The length of the CDR3 is 14 residues. For the CDR3, the DNA is TGTGCCAGCAGTTATTGGGGGGCTAATGAAAAACTGTTTTTT. This sequence encodes CASSYWGANEKLFF.

The rearrangement joins TRBV11-2 to TRBJ2-4, with D possibly TRBD1 on 6 matching bases. The CDR3 covers 12 residues. CDR1 is SGHAT, CDR2 FQNNGV, per germline. V dropped 0 bases and J dropped 13 bases, with 10 bases sitting between them. In nucleotides, the CDR3 is TGTGCCAGCAGCTTAGAGGACAGCGAACAGTACTTC. Translating it yields CASSLEDSEQYF.

This clonotype was recorded a few times. This sequence joins TRBV27 and TRBJ2-7, with D possibly matching TRBD2 (6 bases). The germline V gene has CDR1 MNHEY and CDR2 SMNVEV (reference sequence). There are 13 residues in the CDR3. V was pared by 3 bases and J by 3 bases, with 9 bases between. CDR3 loop: CASSFDSGYEQYF. CDR3 sequence (DNA): TGTGCCAGCAGTTTCGATAGCGGCTACGAGCAGTACTTC.

The chain recombines TRBV7-9 with TRBJ2-7; a possible D gene is TRBD1 (5 bases). The CDR3 spans 11 residues. Germline CDR1 is SEHNR and CDR2 is FQNEAQ (reference sequence). Trimming left V 5 bases short and J 7 bases short, with 9 bases between. The CDR3, as DNA: TGTGCCAGCAGCCCAGGGCAAGAGCAGTACTTC. It is translated as CASSPGQEQYF. Drawing the rest from reference TRBV7-9 and TRBJ2-7, the complete variable domain is DTGVSQNPRHKITKRGQNVTFRCDPISEHNRLYWYRQTLGQGPEFLTYFQNEAQLEKSRLLSDRFSAERPKGSFSTLEIQRTEQGDSAMYLCASSPGQEQYFGPGTRLTVT.

This rearrangement joins TRBV12-3 or TRBV12-4 to TRBJ1-5, with 10 positions matching TRBD1. The CDR3 covers 16 residues. The V and J ends lost 1 base and 3 bases, in that order; junction bases with no gene match: 3. The CDR3 is CASSLVGTGDNQPQHF. The CDR3 DNA sequence: TGTGCCAGCAGTTTAGTGGGGACAGGGGACAATCAGCCCCAGCATTTT.

This clonotype was found many times. This chain joins TRBV7-9 and TRBJ2-1; D might be TRBD2 (5 bases). The CDR3 has 14 residues. Germline CDR1 and CDR2: SEHNR and FQNEAQ (reference sequence). Deletions cut 2 bases from V and 6 bases from J, with 11 bases between. The CDR3 region is CASSLLLEPNEQFF. The CDR3 coding sequence is TGTGCCAGCAGCTTATTACTAGAGCCCAATGAGCAGTTCTTC.